Listed here is a single T cell receptor beta chain. Other DNA sequences in the sample encode the same CDR3. The authors' processing: Nucleated cell number was recorded as an estimate derived from reference gene primer amplification. Sequenced by immunoSEQ multiplex PCR; TCRdb stores in-frame clones only, minus some. V, J and clone size were drawn from that table, and D and trimming were deduced from the DNA. The sample includes more than 150,000 clones, about 86% of them seen just once. The entry originates in a study of blood T cell repertoires in COVID-19. Overall study: COVID-19 samples collected from the United States, Italy and Spain covered acute and convalescent phases. PBMCs, B-cell-depleted T cells, or T cells provided the cDNA or gDNA that made up the material.

The V end was cut by 2 bases, the J end by 3 bases, with 11 bases between. The CDR3 runs 14 residues. Germline values: CDR1 SGHRS, CDR2 YFSETQ. The chain is built from TRBV5-1 and TRBJ2-5; D is perhaps TRBD2 (7 bases). The TCR originated in a man in his fifties with active or convalescent COVID-19. The source material was peripheral blood. This CDR3 reads CASSFGGAKETQYF. CDR3 DNA: TGCGCCAGCAGCTTTGGGGGGGCAAAAGAGACCCAGTACTTC.